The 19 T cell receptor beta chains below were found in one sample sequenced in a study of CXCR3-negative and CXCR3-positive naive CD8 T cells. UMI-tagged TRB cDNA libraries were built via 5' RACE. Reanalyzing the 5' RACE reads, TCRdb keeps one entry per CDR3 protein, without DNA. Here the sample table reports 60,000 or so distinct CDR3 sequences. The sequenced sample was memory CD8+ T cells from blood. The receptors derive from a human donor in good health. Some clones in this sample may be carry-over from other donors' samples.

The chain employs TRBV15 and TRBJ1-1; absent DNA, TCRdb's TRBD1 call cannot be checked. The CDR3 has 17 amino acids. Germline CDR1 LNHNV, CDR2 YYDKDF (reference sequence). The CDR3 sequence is CATSRDGGGGLNTEAFF.

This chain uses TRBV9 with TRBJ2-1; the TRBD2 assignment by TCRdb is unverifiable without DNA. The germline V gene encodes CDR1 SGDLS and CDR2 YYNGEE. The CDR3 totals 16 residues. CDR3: CASSVVSLAAYNEQFF. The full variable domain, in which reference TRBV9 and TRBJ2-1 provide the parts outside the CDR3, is DSGVTQTPKHLITATGQRVTLRCSPRSGDLSVYWYQQSLDQGLQFLIQYYNGEERAKGNILERFSAQQFPDLHSELNLSSLELGDSALYFCASSVVSLAAYNEQFFGPGTRLTVL.

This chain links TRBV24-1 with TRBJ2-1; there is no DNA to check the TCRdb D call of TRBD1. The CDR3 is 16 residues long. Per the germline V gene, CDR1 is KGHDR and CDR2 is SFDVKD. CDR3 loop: CATSDGLYGAYNEQFF.

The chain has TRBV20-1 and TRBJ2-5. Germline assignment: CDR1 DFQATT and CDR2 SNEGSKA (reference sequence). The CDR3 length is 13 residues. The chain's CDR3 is CSARAVSEETQYF.

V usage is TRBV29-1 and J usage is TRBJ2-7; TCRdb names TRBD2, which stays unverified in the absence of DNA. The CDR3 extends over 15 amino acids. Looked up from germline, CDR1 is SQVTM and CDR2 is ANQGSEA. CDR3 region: CSVEEAGTASYEQYF.

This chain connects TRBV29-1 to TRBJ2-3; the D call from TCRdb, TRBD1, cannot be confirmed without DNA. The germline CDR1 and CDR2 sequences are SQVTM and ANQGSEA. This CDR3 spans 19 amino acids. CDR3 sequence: CSVEDPGLQGASFGDTQYF.

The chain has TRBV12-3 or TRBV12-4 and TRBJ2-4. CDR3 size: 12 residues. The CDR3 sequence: CASTDKHSIQYF.

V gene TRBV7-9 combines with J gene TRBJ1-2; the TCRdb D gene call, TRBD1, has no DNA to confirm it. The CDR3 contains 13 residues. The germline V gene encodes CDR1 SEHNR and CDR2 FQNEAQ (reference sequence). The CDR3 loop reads CASSPGANYGYTF.

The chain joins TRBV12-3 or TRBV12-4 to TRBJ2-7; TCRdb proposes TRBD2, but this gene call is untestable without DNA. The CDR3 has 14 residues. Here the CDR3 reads CASREGLAGYEQYF.

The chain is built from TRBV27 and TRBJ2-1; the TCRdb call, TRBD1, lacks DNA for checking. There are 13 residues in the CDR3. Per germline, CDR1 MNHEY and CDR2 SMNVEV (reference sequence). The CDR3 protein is CASSLSGGNEQFF.

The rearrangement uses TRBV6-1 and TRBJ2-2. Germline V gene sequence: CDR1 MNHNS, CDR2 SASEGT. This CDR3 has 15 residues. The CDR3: CASSEAVANTGELFF.

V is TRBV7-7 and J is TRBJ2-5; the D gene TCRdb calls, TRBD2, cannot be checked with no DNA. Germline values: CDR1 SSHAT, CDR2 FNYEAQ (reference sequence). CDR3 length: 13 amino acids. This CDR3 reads CASSQGGEETQYF.

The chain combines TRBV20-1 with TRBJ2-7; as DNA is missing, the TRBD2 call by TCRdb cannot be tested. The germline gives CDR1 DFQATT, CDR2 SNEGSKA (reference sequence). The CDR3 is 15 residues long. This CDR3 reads CSASVREGYSYEQYF.

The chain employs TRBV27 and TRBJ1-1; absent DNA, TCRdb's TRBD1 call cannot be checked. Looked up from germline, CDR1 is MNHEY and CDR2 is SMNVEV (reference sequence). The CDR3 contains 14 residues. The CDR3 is CASSIGPGVTEAFF.

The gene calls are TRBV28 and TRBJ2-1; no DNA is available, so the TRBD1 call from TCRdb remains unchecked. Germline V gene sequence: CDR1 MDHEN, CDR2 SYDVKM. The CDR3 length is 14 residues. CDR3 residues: CASTWTGNYNEQFF.

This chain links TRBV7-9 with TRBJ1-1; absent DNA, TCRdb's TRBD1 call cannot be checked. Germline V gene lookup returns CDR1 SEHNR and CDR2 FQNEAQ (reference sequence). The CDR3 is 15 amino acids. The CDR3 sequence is CASSFRTAGNAEAFF.

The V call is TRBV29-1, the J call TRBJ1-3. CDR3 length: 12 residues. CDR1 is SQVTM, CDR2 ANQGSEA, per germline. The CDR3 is CSVVSSGNTIYF.

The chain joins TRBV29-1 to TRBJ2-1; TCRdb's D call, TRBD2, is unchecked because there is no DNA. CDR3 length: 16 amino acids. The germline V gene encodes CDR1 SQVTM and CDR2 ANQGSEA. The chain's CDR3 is CSVESPQRETYNEQFF.

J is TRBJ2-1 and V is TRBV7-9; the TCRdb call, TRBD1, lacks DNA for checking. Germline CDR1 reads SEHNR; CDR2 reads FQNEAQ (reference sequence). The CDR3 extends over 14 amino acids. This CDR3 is CASSSGTGSNEQFF.